Detailed here is one T cell receptor (beta chain). TCRdb's copy holds only in-frame clones and misses some; the assay was immunoSEQ multiplex PCR. This sample carries under 200,000 clones, 88% of them seen once, and the ten largest clones take around 1.6%. This entry belongs to a study of blood T cell repertoires in COVID-19. Germline V gives CDR1 LGHDT, CDR2 YNNKEL (reference sequence). This CDR3 comprises 15 residues. V lost 0 bases, J lost 1 base, and 9 bases lay in between. Material for sequencing was peripheral blood. The rearrangement joins TRBV3-1 (or the pseudogene TRBV3-2) to TRBJ1-2; D may be TRBD1 (5 bases). This receptor was identified in a man between 18 and 29 years old with active or convalescent COVID-19. The CDR3 protein is CASSQERGVNYGYTF. The CDR3 region has the DNA TGTGCCAGCAGCCAAGAACGGGGGGTTAACTATGGCTACACCTTC.